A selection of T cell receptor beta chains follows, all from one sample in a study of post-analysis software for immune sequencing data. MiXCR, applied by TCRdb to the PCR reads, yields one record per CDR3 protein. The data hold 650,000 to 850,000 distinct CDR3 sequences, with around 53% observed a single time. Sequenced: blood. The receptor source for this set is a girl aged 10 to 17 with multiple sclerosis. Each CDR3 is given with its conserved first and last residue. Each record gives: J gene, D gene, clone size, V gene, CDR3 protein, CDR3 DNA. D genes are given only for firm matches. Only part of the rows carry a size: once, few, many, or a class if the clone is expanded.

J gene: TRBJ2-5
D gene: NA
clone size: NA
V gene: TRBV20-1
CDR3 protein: CSARARRGPNTGEQYF
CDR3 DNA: TGCAGTGCTAGAGCCCGGCGGGGGCCTAACACCGGGGAGCAGTACTTC

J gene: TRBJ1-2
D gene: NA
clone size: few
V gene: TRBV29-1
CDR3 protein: CSVMDPGRPQDGYTF
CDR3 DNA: TGCAGCGTGATGGATCCGGGACGGCCGCAGGATGGCTACACCTTC

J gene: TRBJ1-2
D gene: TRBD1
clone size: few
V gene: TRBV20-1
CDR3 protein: CSALRQGAWCGYTF
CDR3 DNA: TGCAGTGCTCTTAGACAGGGGGCCTGGTGTGGCTACACCTTC

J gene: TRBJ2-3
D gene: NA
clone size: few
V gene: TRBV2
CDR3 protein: CASSEAGVTDTQYF
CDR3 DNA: TGTGCCAGCAGTGAAGCGGGGGTTACAGATACGCAGTATTTT

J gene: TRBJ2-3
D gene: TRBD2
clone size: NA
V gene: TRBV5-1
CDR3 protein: CASSLGRTSGGASSTDTQYF
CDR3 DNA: TGCGCCAGCAGCTTGGGGAGGACTAGCGGGGGTGCCTCTAGCACAGATACGCAGTATTTT

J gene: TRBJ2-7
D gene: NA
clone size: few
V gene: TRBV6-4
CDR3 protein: CASSDGRGLTYEQYF
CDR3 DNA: TGTGCCAGCAGTGACGGGCGGGGTCTGACCTACGAGCAGTACTTC

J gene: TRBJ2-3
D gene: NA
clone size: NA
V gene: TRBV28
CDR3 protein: CASSFGYLSTDTQYF
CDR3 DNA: TGTGCCAGCAGTTTTGGCTACCTGAGCACAGATACGCAGTATTTT

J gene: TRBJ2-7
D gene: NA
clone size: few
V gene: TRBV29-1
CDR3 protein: CSVEMTGSYEQYF
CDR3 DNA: TGCAGCGTTGAAATGACAGGCTCCTACGAGCAGTACTTC

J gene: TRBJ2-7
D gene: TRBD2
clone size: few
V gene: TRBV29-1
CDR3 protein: CSVEDRGDYEQYF
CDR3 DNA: TGCAGCGTTGAAGATCGGGGGGACTACGAGCAGTACTTC

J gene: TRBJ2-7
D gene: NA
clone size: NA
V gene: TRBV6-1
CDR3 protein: CASSAGQSTYEQYF
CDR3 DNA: TGTGCCAGCAGTGCTGGCCAGTCCACCTACGAGCAGTACTTC

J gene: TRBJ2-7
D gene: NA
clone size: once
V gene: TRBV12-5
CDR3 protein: CASGLVAGPISYEQYF
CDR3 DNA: TGTGCTAGTGGTTTGGTAGCTGGCCCGATCTCCTACGAGCAGTACTTC

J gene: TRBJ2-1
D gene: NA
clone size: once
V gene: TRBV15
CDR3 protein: CATSTGYNEQFF
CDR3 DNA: TGTGCCACCAGCACCGGATACAATGAGCAGTTCTTC

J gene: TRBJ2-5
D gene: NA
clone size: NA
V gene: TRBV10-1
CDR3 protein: CASSVKGGTGETQYF
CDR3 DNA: TGCGCCAGCAGTGTCAAGGGAGGTACTGGGGAGACCCAGTACTTC

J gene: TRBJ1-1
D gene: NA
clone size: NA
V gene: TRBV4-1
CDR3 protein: CASSQDVYTEAFF
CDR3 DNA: TGCGCCAGCAGCCAAGATGTCTACACTGAAGCTTTCTTT

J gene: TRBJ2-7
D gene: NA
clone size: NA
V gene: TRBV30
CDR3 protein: CAWSPSSYEQYF
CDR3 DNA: TGTGCCTGGAGTCCCAGTTCCTACGAGCAGTACTTC

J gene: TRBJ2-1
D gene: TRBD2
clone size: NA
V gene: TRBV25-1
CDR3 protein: CASSEPPLAELYNEQFF
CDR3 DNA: TGTGCCAGCAGTGAACCCCCACTAGCGGAACTATACAATGAGCAGTTCTTC

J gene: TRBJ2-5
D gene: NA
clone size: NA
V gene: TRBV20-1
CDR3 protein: CSARDVQVKTQYF
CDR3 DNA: TGCAGTGCTAGAGATGTACAGGTCAAGACCCAGTACTTC

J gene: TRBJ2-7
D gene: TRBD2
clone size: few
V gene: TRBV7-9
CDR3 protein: CAGSRSEGTSYEQYF
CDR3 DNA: TGTGCCGGCAGCCGTTCCGAAGGGACTAGCTACGAGCAGTACTTC

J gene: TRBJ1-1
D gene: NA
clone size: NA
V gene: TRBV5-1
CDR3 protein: CASSLTGNEAFF
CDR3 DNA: TGCGCCAGCAGCTTGACAGGGAACGAAGCTTTCTTT

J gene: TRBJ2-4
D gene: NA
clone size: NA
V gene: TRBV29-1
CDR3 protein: CSVRDDTSYF
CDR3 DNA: TGCAGCGTTCGGGATGACACATCGTACTTC

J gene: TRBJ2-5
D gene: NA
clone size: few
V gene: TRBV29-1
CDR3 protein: CSVENGGTQYF
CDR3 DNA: TGCAGCGTTGAGAATGGGGGGACCCAGTACTTC

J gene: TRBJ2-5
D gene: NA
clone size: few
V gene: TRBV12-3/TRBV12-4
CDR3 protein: CASSFVLKGGIQETQYF
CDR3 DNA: TGTGCCAGCAGTTTCGTATTAAAGGGGGGGATACAAGAGACCCAGTACTTC

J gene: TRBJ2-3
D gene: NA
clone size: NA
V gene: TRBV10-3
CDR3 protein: CATGSSVAGGDTQYF
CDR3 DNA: TGTGCCACCGGAAGCTCCGTAGCCGGGGGAGATACGCAGTATTTT